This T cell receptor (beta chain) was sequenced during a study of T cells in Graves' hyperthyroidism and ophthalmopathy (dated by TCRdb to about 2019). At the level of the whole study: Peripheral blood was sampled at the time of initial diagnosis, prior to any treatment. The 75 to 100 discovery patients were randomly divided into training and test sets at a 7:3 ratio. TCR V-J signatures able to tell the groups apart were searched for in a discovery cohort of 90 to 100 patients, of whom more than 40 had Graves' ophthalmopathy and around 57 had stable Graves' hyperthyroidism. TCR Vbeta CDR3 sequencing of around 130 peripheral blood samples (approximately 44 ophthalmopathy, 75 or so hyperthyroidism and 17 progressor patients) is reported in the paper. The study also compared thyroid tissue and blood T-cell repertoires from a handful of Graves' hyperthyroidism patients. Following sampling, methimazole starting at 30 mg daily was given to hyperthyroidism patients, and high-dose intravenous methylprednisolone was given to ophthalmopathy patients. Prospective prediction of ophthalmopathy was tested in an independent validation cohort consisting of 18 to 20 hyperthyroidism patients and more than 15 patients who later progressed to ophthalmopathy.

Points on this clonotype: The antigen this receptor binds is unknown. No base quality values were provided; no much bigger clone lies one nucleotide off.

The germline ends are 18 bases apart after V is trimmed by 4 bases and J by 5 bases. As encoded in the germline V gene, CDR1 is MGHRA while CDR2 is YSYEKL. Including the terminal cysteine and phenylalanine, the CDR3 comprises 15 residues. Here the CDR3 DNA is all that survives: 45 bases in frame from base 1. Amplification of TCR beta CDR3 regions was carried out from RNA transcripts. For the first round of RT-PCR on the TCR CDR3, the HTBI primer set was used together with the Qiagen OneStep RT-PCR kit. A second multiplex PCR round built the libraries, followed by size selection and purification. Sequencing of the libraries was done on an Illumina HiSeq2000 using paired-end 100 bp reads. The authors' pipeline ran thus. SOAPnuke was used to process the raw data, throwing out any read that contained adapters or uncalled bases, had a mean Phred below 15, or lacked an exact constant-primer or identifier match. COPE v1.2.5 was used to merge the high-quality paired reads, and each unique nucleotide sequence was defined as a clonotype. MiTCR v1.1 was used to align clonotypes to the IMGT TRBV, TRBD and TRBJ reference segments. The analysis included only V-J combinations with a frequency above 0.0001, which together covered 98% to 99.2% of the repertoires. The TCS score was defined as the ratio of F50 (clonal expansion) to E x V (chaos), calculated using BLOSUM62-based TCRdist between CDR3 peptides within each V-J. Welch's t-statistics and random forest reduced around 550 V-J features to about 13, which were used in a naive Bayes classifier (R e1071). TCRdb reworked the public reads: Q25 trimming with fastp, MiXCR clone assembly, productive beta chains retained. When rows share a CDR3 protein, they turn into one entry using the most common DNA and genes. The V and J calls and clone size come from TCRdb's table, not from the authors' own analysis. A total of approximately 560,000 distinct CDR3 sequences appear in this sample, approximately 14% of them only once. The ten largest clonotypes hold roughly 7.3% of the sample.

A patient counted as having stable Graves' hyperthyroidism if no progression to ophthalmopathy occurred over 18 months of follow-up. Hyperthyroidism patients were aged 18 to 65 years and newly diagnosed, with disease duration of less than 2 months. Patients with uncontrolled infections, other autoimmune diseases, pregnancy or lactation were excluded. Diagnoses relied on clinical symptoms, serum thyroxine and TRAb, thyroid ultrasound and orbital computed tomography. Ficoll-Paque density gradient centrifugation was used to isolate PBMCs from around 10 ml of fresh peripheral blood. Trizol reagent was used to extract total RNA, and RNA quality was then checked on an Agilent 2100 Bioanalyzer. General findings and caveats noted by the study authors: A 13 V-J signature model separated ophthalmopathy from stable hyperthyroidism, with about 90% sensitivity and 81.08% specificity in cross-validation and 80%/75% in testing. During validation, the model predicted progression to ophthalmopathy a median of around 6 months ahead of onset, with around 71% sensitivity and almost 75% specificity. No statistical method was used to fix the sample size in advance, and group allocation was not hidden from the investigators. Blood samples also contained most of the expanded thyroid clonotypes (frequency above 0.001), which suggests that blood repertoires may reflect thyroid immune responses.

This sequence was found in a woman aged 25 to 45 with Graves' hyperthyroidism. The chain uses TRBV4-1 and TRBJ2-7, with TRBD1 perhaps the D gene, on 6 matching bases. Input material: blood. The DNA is TGCGCCAGCAGCCCTCATCGACTGGACAGCGACGAGCAGTACTTC. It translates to CASSPHRLDSDEQYF.